The rows below give T cell receptor beta chains drawn from one sample of a study of graft-versus-host responses after intestinal transplantation. The antigens these receptors bind are not known. Measured with immunoSEQ multiplex PCR; TCRdb has only the in-frame clones, and not every one. This sample carries around 100,000 clones, more than 90% of them seen once, and the ten largest clones take 0.2% to 0.25%. The material was unstimulated CD4+ T cells sorted from spleen or lymph node cells, obtained before transplant. These receptors all stem from a human donor who was the organ donor for an intestinal transplant. Each CDR3 is given with its conserved first and last residue. A D gene is named only where the DNA matches it firmly. Rows may omit the clone size; those that give it use once, few, many or a size class.

size,J,D,V,DNA,CDR3
.,TRBJ2-1,.,TRBV7-3,TGTGCCAGCAGCTTAAGTGGCCATGACAGGAACAATGAGCAGTTCTTC,CASSLSGHDRNNEQFF
.,TRBJ1-1,.,TRBV4-2,TGTGCCAGCAGCCAAGGAATGAACACTGAAGCTTTCTTT,CASSQGMNTEAFF
.,TRBJ1-2,.,TRBV30,TGTGCCTGGAGTGTAGGGAGGAGGGGAATCTATGGCTACACCTTC,CAWSVGRRGIYGYTF
.,TRBJ2-2,TRBD2,TRBV4-2,TGTGCCAGCAGCCCGGGACTAGCGGGATTTCCCGGGGAGCTGTTTTTT,CASSPGLAGFPGELFF
once,TRBJ2-7,.,TRBV6-5,TGTGCCAGCTCCCATGCCGGGTCCCACTCCTACGAGCAGTACTTC,CASSHAGSHSYEQYF
few,TRBJ2-7,TRBD1,TRBV7-9,TGTGCCAGCAGCCAGACACCGGGACAGGGTGCCTACGAGCAGTACTTC,CASSQTPGQGAYEQYF
.,TRBJ2-4,TRBD1,TRBV5-6,TGTGCCAGCAGCTTGGGCTGGACAGGGGGGGAAAACATTCAGTACTTC,CASSLGWTGGENIQYF
.,TRBJ1-5,.,TRBV28,TGTGCCAGCAGCTCACTAGCCGTGTGGGGTGGCAATCAGCCCCAGCATTTT,CASSSLAVWGGNQPQHF
.,TRBJ1-6,.,TRBV6-5,TGTGCCAGCAGTTACGGGCAGCCTGGGAATTCACCCCTCCACTTT,CASSYGQPGNSPLHF
few,TRBJ2-1,.,TRBV21-1,TGTGCCAGCAGCAAAGGGGGGGGCGGACTAGCGGGAGAGCAGTTCTTC,CASSKGGGGLAGEQFF
.,TRBJ2-2,TRBD2,TRBV6-1,TGTGCCACCGTCCGGGGGGGCCTAAACACCGGGGAGCTGTTTTTT,CATVRGGLNTGELFF
.,TRBJ2-2,TRBD1,TRBV6-5,TGTGCCAGCAGTGTACAGGGGGCAGCCGGGGAGCTGTTTTTT,CASSVQGAAGELFF
.,TRBJ1-4,.,TRBV4-3,TGCGCCAGCAGCCAAGTTTCTGGGGGAACATCGCTCTGGGAAAAACTGTTTTTT,CASSQVSGGTSLWEKLFF